This T cell receptor (beta chain) was captured by sequencing in a study of cytomegalovirus exposure and HLA in healthy donors. The study, taken as a whole, reports: A reported reduction in N-insertions relative to the approximately 600-donor mean was seen in an Asian-associated ancestry cluster in a later analysis. According to the study, 150 to 200 TCR beta chains were cytomegalovirus-associated. Researchers left out some V segments, among them TRBV6-2 and TRBV6-3, as indistinguishable.

This PCR relied on a set of 60 Vbeta primers and 13 Jbeta primers. Method: immunoSEQ multiplex PCR; TCRdb's copy keeps in-frame clones and lacks some. The table lists 110,000 to 150,000 clones, about a tenth of them singletons. This CDR3 spans 15 amino acids. V lost 5 bases to trimming and J lost 0 bases; unmatched junction nucleotides: 4. Per the germline V gene, CDR1 is SEHNR and CDR2 is FQNEAQ (reference sequence). The donors were healthy bone marrow donors. As regards this clone: What it recognizes is unknown. Other nucleotide sequences in the sample specify the same CDR3.

The V gene is TRBV7-9, the J gene TRBJ2-1, with TRBD2 matching over 7 bases. Sequencing was carried out using PBMCs. The clonotype comes from a male donor in good health and CMV-seronegative. DNA for the CDR3: TGTGCCAGCAGCCCTAGCGGTAGCTCCTACAATGAGCAGTTCTTC. Amino acid sequence: CASSPSGSSYNEQFF.